The rows below give T cell receptor beta chains drawn from one sample of a study of human T cells and chemical hapten exposure. TCRdb itself ran the RACE reads through MiXCR, one entry per CDR3 protein. Found here are 95,000 to 150,000 distinct CDR3 sequences, about 11% of them singletons; the top ten hold around 2.4%. Here the sequenced sample was whole blood, taken in connection with sensitization to the hapten diphenylcyclopropenone (DPC). All receptors derive from a woman in her forties or fifties with alopecia areata. Some clones in this sample may be carry-over from other donors' samples. Both conserved end residues are part of each CDR3. The order of the fields is J gene, V gene, clone size, D gene, CDR3 protein, CDR3 DNA. D genes are given only for firm matches. Rows may omit the clone size; those that give it use once, few, many or a size class.

J gene: TRBJ2-2
V gene: TRBV12-3/TRBV12-4
clone size: few
D gene: -
CDR3 protein: CASSLPRELFF
CDR3 DNA: TGTGCCAGCAGTCTTCCGCGGGAGCTGTTTTTT

J gene: TRBJ2-7
V gene: TRBV14
clone size: medium-sized
D gene: -
CDR3 protein: CASSQVPEGEQYF
CDR3 DNA: TGTGCCAGCAGCCAAGTCCCGGAAGGCGAGCAGTACTTC

J gene: TRBJ1-1
V gene: TRBV7-3
clone size: many
D gene: -
CDR3 protein: CASSLNGRVAFF
CDR3 DNA: TGTGCCAGCAGCTTAAATGGGCGGGTGGCTTTCTTT

J gene: TRBJ2-1
V gene: TRBV20-1
clone size: few
D gene: -
CDR3 protein: CSARDPLASIHEQFF
CDR3 DNA: TGCAGTGCTAGAGATCCCCTAGCGAGTATCCATGAGCAGTTCTTC

J gene: TRBJ2-3
V gene: TRBV7-2
clone size: few
D gene: -
CDR3 protein: CASSYQAGSIDTQYF
CDR3 DNA: TGTGCCAGCAGTTACCAGGCGGGGTCCATAGATACGCAGTATTTT

J gene: TRBJ1-6
V gene: TRBV5-1
clone size: -
D gene: -
CDR3 protein: CASSWAQPENSPLHF
CDR3 DNA: TGCGCCAGCAGCTGGGCCCAACCGGAAAATTCACCCCTCCACTTT

J gene: TRBJ1-3
V gene: TRBV6-6
clone size: few
D gene: -
CDR3 protein: CASKLDSHSGNTIYF
CDR3 DNA: TGTGCCAGCAAACTGGACAGTCACTCTGGAAACACCATATATTTT

J gene: TRBJ2-1
V gene: TRBV10-3
clone size: few
D gene: -
CDR3 protein: CAIPGTGYNEQFF
CDR3 DNA: TGTGCCATCCCCGGGACGGGGTACAATGAGCAGTTCTTC

J gene: TRBJ2-7
V gene: TRBV28
clone size: few
D gene: TRBD1
CDR3 protein: CASSLPQGVSYEQYF
CDR3 DNA: TGTGCCAGCAGTTTACCACAGGGGGTCTCCTACGAGCAGTACTTC

J gene: TRBJ1-4
V gene: TRBV6-1
clone size: few
D gene: -
CDR3 protein: CASSERGYLFF
CDR3 DNA: TGTGCCAGCAGTGAACGAGGGTACCTGTTTTTT

J gene: TRBJ2-1
V gene: TRBV11-2
clone size: -
D gene: -
CDR3 protein: CASTSLIRNEQFF
CDR3 DNA: TGTGCCAGCACCTCATTAATACGTAATGAGCAGTTCTTC

J gene: TRBJ1-2
V gene: TRBV12-3/TRBV12-4
clone size: few
D gene: TRBD1
CDR3 protein: CASSSGQGITGYTF
CDR3 DNA: TGTGCCAGCAGCTCAGGACAGGGAATTACAGGCTACACCTTC

J gene: TRBJ1-3
V gene: TRBV7-2
clone size: -
D gene: -
CDR3 protein: CASSSSWGSGNTIYF
CDR3 DNA: TGTGCCAGCAGCTCCTCGTGGGGCTCTGGAAACACCATATATTTT

J gene: TRBJ2-3
V gene: TRBV20-1
clone size: few
D gene: -
CDR3 protein: CSASTGGTDTQYF
CDR3 DNA: TGCAGTGCTAGCACCGGCGGCACAGATACGCAGTATTTT

J gene: TRBJ2-7
V gene: TRBV29-1
clone size: many
D gene: -
CDR3 protein: CSVEPRGVNQQYF
CDR3 DNA: TGCAGCGTTGAGCCCAGGGGGGTCAATCAGCAGTACTTC

J gene: TRBJ1-1
V gene: TRBV9
clone size: many
D gene: -
CDR3 protein: CASGRANTEAFF
CDR3 DNA: TGTGCCAGCGGTAGGGCAAACACTGAAGCTTTCTTT

J gene: TRBJ1-1
V gene: TRBV19
clone size: -
D gene: -
CDR3 protein: CASLDGARVFF
CDR3 DNA: TGTGCCAGTCTGGACGGGGCAAGGGTTTTCTTT

J gene: TRBJ2-6
V gene: TRBV29-1
clone size: few
D gene: -
CDR3 protein: CSVLGSSGANVLTF
CDR3 DNA: TGCAGCGTTTTGGGTAGCTCTGGGGCCAACGTCCTGACTTTC

J gene: TRBJ2-5
V gene: TRBV27
clone size: many
D gene: -
CDR3 protein: CASSSQTTGVGTQYF
CDR3 DNA: TGTGCCAGCAGTTCACAAACTACGGGGGTGGGGACCCAGTACTTC

J gene: TRBJ2-4
V gene: TRBV6-5
clone size: many
D gene: -
CDR3 protein: CASSYSAAKNIQYF
CDR3 DNA: TGTGCCAGCAGTTATTCGGCAGCCAAAAACATTCAGTACTTC

J gene: TRBJ2-1
V gene: TRBV5-1
clone size: few
D gene: -
CDR3 protein: CASSLGGASSYNEQFF
CDR3 DNA: TGCGCCAGCAGCTTGGGCGGGGCGAGCTCCTACAATGAGCAGTTCTTC

J gene: TRBJ1-1
V gene: TRBV12-3/TRBV12-4
clone size: -
D gene: -
CDR3 protein: CVSSLSRGWAEAFF
CDR3 DNA: TGTGTCAGCAGTTTAAGCAGGGGATGGGCTGAAGCTTTCTTT